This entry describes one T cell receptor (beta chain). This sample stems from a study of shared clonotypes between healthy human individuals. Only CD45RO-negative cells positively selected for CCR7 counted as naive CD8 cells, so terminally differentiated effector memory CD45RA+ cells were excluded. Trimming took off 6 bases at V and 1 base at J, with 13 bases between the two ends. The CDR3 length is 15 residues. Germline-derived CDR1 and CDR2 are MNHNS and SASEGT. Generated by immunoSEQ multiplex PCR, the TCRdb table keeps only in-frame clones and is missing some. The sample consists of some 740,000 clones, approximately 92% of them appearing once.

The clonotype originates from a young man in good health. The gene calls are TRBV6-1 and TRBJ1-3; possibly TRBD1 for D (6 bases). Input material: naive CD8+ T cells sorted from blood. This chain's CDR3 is CASSEQGGSGNTIYF. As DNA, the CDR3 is TGTGCCAGCAGCGAACAGGGAGGGTCTGGAAACACCATATATTTT.